This paragraph covers one T cell receptor beta chain sequence. TCRdb's table, derived via immunoSEQ multiplex PCR, lists solely in-frame clones and lacks some. Found here are about 120,000 clones, approximately 90% of them singletons; the top ten hold 6% to 8%. The sample belongs to a study of control samples from healthy donors and cancer patients. CDR3 size: 16 residues. The sequenced material came from blood. V is TRBV21-1 and J is TRBJ1-6; the DNA was not used to check the table's D call, TRBD1. TRBV21-1 is flagged as a pseudogene. The clonotype was recovered from a woman under 30 in good health. Here the CDR3 DNA reads TGTGCCAGCAGCAAAGGTTGGCAGGGTTATGATTCACCCCTCCACTTT. It yields the protein CASSKGWQGYDSPLHF.